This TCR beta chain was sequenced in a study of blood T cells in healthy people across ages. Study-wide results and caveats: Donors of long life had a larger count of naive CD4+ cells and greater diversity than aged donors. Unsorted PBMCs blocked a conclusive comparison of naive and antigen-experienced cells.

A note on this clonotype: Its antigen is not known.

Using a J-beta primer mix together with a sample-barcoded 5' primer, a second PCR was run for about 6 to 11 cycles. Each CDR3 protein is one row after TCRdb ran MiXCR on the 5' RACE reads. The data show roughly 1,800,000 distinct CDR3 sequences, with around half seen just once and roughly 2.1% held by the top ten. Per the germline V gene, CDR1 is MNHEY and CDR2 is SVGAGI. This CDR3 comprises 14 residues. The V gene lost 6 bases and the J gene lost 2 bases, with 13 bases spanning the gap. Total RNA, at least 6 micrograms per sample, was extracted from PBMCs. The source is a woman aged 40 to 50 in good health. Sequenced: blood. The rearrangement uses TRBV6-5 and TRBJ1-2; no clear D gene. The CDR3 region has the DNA TGTGCCAGCAGAACACCACGCACAAACTATGGCTACACCTTC. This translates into CASRTPRTNYGYTF.